What follows are 31 T cell receptor beta chains derived from one specimen sequenced in a study of regulatory T cells in long-lasting Graves disease. Sequencing libraries for TCR beta were prepared with iRepertoire HTBI primers and Arm-PCR of CDR3 regions. TCRdb re-derived calls from the multiplex PCR reads in MiXCR, one entry per CDR3 protein. The sample has 400,000 to 500,000 distinct CDR3 sequences, 15% seen once. Specified time point: newly diagnosed GD, antithyroid drugs for less than 3 months. PBMCs were the source of the RNA used for TCR sequencing. These data also featured in a second study, about T cells in Graves' hyperthyroidism and ophthalmopathy.

Material: peripheral blood mononuclear cells (PBMCs), obtained at new diagnosis, from a patient treated with antithyroid drugs. The receptor set was obtained from a woman aged 25 to 39 with Graves disease.

In this sample, this clonotype turned up many times. This chain links TRBV30 with TRBJ1-6; possibly TRBD1 for D (6 bases). CDR1 and CDR2 (germline): GTSNPN, SVGIG (reference sequence). The V and J ends lost 0 bases and 10 bases respectively, with 13 bases between them. The CDR3 has 14 amino acids. Here the CDR3 reads CAWSVGGVGSPLHF. The CDR3 region has the DNA TGTGCCTGGAGTGTAGGGGGGGTTGGATCACCCCTCCACTTT.

The chain couples TRBV4-1 to TRBJ2-1; TRBD2 matches 10 bases. The CDR3 has 15 residues. The germline V gene encodes CDR1 MGHRA and CDR2 YSYEKL. The V segment lost 1 base and the J segment 8 bases; nucleotides outside the gene matches: 5. The chain's CDR3 is CASSQVKRGGYEQFF. CDR3 DNA sequence: TGCGCCAGCAGCCAAGTTAAGCGGGGGGGTTATGAGCAGTTCTTC.

This clonotype has at least ten counts. V and J are TRBV28 and TRBJ2-7; possible D gene TRBD2, 6 bases. CDR1 and CDR2 (germline): MDHEN, SYDVKM. The V end was cut by 7 bases, the J end by 5 bases, with 18 bases between. There are 14 residues in the CDR3. The CDR3 nucleotides are TGTGCCAGCACTTCTAACGGGAGAGGAGACGAGCAGTACTTC. Its translation is CASTSNGRGDEQYF.

This clonotype was detected many times. This chain uses TRBV6-1 with TRBJ1-5; 10 bases agree with TRBD1. CDR1 and CDR2 from the germline V gene are MNHNS and SASEGT. V was clipped by 6 bases and J by 7 bases; unmatched bases: 9. The CDR3 consists of 15 residues. The CDR3 DNA reads TGTGCCAGCAGGCCCGGACAGGGGGTGATGCAGCCCCAGCATTTT. This codes for CASRPGQGVMQPQHF.

This chain joins TRBV19 and TRBJ1-5; 9 bases align to TRBD1. Per germline, CDR1 LNHDA and CDR2 SQIVND (reference sequence). The CDR3 contains 17 residues. The ends lost 9 bases at V and 7 bases at J; junction bases unmatched: 19. CDR3: CASSGTGRSPIRQPQHF. The CDR3 DNA follows: TGTGCCAGCAGCGGGACAGGGCGTTCCCCTATCAGGCAGCCCCAGCATTTT.

This chain links TRBV20-1 with TRBJ1-4; D is possibly TRBD1 (5 bases). V was cut by 3 bases and J by 4 bases, with 9 bases left in between. This CDR3 comprises 13 residues. CDR1 is DFQATT and CDR2 is SNEGSKA in the germline V gene (reference sequence). CDR3 sequence: CSASGTVNEKLFF. The DNA for the CDR3 is TGCAGTGCTAGCGGGACTGTTAATGAAAAACTGTTTTTT.

Comments on this clonotype: It is likely a read error, because the conserved phenylalanine at the end of the CDR3 is missing. The rearrangement links TRBV11-2 to TRBJ2-1; D may be TRBD1 or TRBD2 (5 bases each). The CDR3 runs 11 residues. CDR1 is SGHAT and CDR2 is FQNNGV in the germline V gene. V gave up 5 bases and J gave up 7 bases, with 6 bases separating them. The CDR3 sequence: CASSGGNEQFS. DNA of the CDR3: TGTGCCAGCAGCGGGGGAAATGAGCAGTTCTCC.

In this sample, this clonotype turned up a few times. The rearrangement links TRBV5-1 to TRBJ1-1; D is unresolved. Between the trimmed V and J ends, which lost 1 base and 1 base, there was a span of 8 bases. The CDR3 contains 14 residues. Per the germline V gene, CDR1 is SGHRS and CDR2 is YFSETQ. Written as DNA, the CDR3 is TGCGCCAGCAGCTTGATAGAGGGGAACACTGAAGCTTTCTTT. Amino acid sequence: CASSLIEGNTEAFF.

This clonotype was observed many times. The V gene is TRBV28, the J gene TRBJ2-5, with 9 bases aligning to TRBD1. This CDR3 is built from 13 residues. CDR1 and CDR2 from the germline V gene are MDHEN and SYDVKM. The junction had 3 bases not matched to a gene; V was cut back by 5 bases and J by 5 bases. CDR3 in amino acids: CASSQQGAETQYF. The CDR3 bases are TGTGCCAGCAGTCAACAGGGGGCTGAGACCCAGTACTTC.

This clonotype showed up many times. V and J are TRBV12-3 or TRBV12-4 and TRBJ2-6, with D perhaps matching TRBD2 (7 bases). With 3 bases removed from V and 0 bases from J, the gap between germline ends came to 27 bases. This CDR3 comprises 22 residues. For the CDR3, the DNA is TGTGCCAGCAGTTTTCGTCCATCCGGGTGGCAGGGGAGGGGCTCTGGGGCCAACGTCCTGACTTTC. Its translation is CASSFRPSGWQGRGSGANVLTF.

This clonotype was seen ten or more times. V and J are TRBV4-1 and TRBJ2-7; TRBD1 matches 9 bases. The CDR3 contains 16 residues. CDR1 and CDR2 from the germline V gene are MGHRA and YSYEKL. The trim removed 4 bases at V and 2 bases at J, leaving 9 bases unmatched. The CDR3 sequence is CASSREDRGTTYEQYF. The DNA for the CDR3 is TGCGCCAGCAGCCGGGAGGACAGGGGCACTACCTACGAGCAGTACTTC.

Of note for this clonotype: Because the CDR3's place on the DNA is in doubt, the DNA is left out and the CDR3 is given as listed by TCRdb. The chain couples TRBV6-1 to TRBJ2-2; the table assigns TRBD1, which was not confirmed against the DNA. Germline V gene sequence: CDR1 MNHNS, CDR2 SASEGT. The CDR3 has 23 residues if both end residues are counted. CDR3 in amino acids: CASSVEDRGGGYTFGSGTRELFF.

This clonotype was detected ten times or more. The chain combines TRBV18 with TRBJ1-5; D uncertain. This CDR3 region has 13 residues. Germline values: CDR1 KGHSH, CDR2 LQKENI. Trimming took off 4 bases at V and 8 bases at J, with 12 bases between the two ends. The CDR3 bases are TGTGCCAGCTCACAGGGTCATGGGGAGCCCCAGCATTTT. This translates into CASSQGHGEPQHF.

This clonotype was found many times. This chain uses TRBV20-1 with TRBJ2-7; 12 bases are shared with TRBD2. The CDR3 runs 12 residues. The germline gives CDR1 DFQATT, CDR2 SNEGSKA (reference sequence). This CDR3 is CSGLAGSYEQYF. The CDR3 DNA reads TGCAGCGGACTAGCGGGATCCTACGAGCAGTACTTC.

The table lists this clonotype with a few counts. This sequence joins TRBV7-3 and TRBJ1-4, with 10 nucleotides matching TRBD1. The CDR3 totals 20 residues. V lost 1 base, J lost 5 bases, and 16 bases stayed unmatched. Germline V gene lookup returns CDR1 SGHTA and CDR2 FQGTGA. The CDR3, as DNA: TGTGCCAGCAGCTTAATCGCGGACAGGGGGGCCCGAAGGCGAAATGAAAAACTGTTTTTT. This sequence encodes CASSLIADRGARRRNEKLFF.

This clonotype occurred many times. The J gene is TRBJ2-5, the V gene TRBV30; TRBD1 might be the D (6 bases). This CDR3 spans 13 amino acids. V was pared by 5 bases and J by 5 bases, with 15 bases between. Germline assignment: CDR1 GTSNPN and CDR2 SVGIG (reference sequence). As DNA, the CDR3 is TGTGCCTGGGGAAAGACAGGCGGCGAGACCCAGTACTTC. Protein: CAWGKTGGETQYF.

A remark on this clonotype: At one of its ends the junction is not consistent with the germline gene, which may arise from a read error. The chain combines TRBV2 with TRBJ2-3; D is possibly TRBD1 (5 bases). The CDR3 totals 14 residues. Germline V lookup: CDR1 SNHLY, CDR2 FYNNEI. The CDR3 DNA reads TGTGCCAGCGGTTCACGACAGCATACAGATGCGCAGTATTTT. This gives the protein CASGSRQHTDAQYF.

This clonotype was detected ten times or more. The gene calls are TRBV2 and TRBJ2-7; D not certain. Trimming took 9 bases from V and 0 from J, leaving 21 bases between them. The CDR3 covers 16 residues. Germline values: CDR1 SNHLY, CDR2 FYNNEI. The CDR3 spells CARGPRQPRSSYEQYF. DNA for the CDR3: TGTGCCAGAGGCCCACGTCAACCGAGGAGCTCCTACGAGCAGTACTTC. The entire variable domain, with the rest obtained from reference TRBV2 and TRBJ2-7, is as follows: EPEVTQTPSHQVTQMGQEVILRCVPISNHLYFYWYRQILGQKVEFLVSFYNNEISEKSEIFDDQFSVERPDGSNFTLKIRSTKLEDSAMYFCARGPRQPRSSYEQYFGPGTRLTVT.

Ten or more counts support this clonotype. This sequence joins TRBV2 and TRBJ1-5, with D perhaps matching TRBD1 (5 bases). The germline gives CDR1 SNHLY, CDR2 FYNNEI. V was trimmed by 6 bases and J by 1 base, leaving 10 bases between them. CDR3 size: 14 residues. The CDR3 sequence is CASRTDTSNQPQHF. In nucleotides, the CDR3 is TGTGCCAGCAGGACAGACACGAGCAATCAGCCCCAGCATTTT.

On this clonotype itself: A much larger clonotype is one base distant, so this may be a read error. The chain carries TRBV7-2 and TRBJ2-3; no reliable D call. The CDR3 totals 13 residues. V lost 11 bases, J lost 4 bases, and 16 bases lay in between. Germline V CDR1 and CDR2: SGHTA, FQGNSA. This CDR3 reads CTHRLFRADTQYF. As DNA, the CDR3 is TGTACCCATCGACTCTTTAGGGCAGATACGCAGTATTTT. The whole variable domain, filled in from reference TRBV7-2 and TRBJ2-3, reads GAGVSQSPSNKVTEKGKDVELRCDPISGHTALYWYRQSLGQGLEFLIYFQGNSAPDKSGLPSDRFSAERTGGSVSTLTIQRTQQEDSAVYLCTHRLFRADTQYFGPGTRLTVL.

In the case of this clonotype: This could be a read error, since a much larger clone is one nucleotide away. The chain couples TRBV6-1 to TRBJ2-3, with D possibly being TRBD1 (6 bases). CDR3 length equals 16 residues. CDR1 MNHNS and CDR2 SASEGT come from the germline V gene. V was cut by 3 bases and J by 8 bases, with 21 bases left in between. The CDR3 here is CASSDREGRKGGTQYF. The CDR3 region has the DNA TGTGCCAGCAGTGATCGCGAGGGTAGGAAAGGGGGTACGCAGTATTTT.

This clonotype was counted between two and nine times. The V and J genes are TRBV20-1 and TRBJ1-1, with D possibly matching TRBD1 (6 bases). CDR1 DFQATT and CDR2 SNEGSKA come from the germline V gene (reference sequence). The CDR3 covers 13 residues. The ends were cut back, 6 bases at V and 3 bases at J, with 14 bases in the middle. The CDR3: CSAEIQGYTEAFF. DNA of the CDR3: TGCAGTGCGGAGATACAGGGTTACACTGAAGCTTTCTTT.

Ten or more counts support this clonotype. J is TRBJ2-3 and V is TRBV7-9; a weak D match, TRBD2 (6 bases). This CDR3 is built from 17 residues. Germline V gene lookup returns CDR1 SEHNR and CDR2 FQNEAQ (reference sequence). The germline V and J ends were trimmed by 5 bases and 1 base, with 19 bases remaining between them. Here the CDR3 DNA reads TGTGCCAGCAGCCCTTCACTAGCCCCCTACGGCACAGATACGCAGTATTTT. This codes for CASSPSLAPYGTDTQYF.

Concerning this clonotype itself: It may be a read error: a sequence one base away is much more abundant. The genes are TRBV5-1 and TRBJ1-5, with D unresolved. The V end lost 0 bases, the J end lost 7 bases, and 8 bases lay between the germline ends. The germline V gene has CDR1 SGHRS and CDR2 YFSETQ. The CDR3 is made up of 13 amino acids. In DNA, the CDR3 is TGCGCCAGCAGCTTGGACAGTTTGCAGCCCCAGCATTTT. It encodes CASSLDSLQPQHF.

Only a few counts were recorded for this clonotype. This chain links TRBV20-1 with TRBJ2-7; unclear D gene. This CDR3 has 12 amino acids. CDR1 is DFQATT, CDR2 SNEGSKA, per germline (reference sequence). V was shortened by 3 bases and J by 2 bases, with 8 bases between the two germline ends. CDR3 in DNA: TGCAGTGCTAGGTCGGGCACCTACGAGCAGTACTTC. As protein: CSARSGTYEQYF.

The table lists this clonotype with many counts. The chain employs TRBV30 and TRBJ2-7; TRBD2 agrees at 9 bases. Germline V gene data show CDR1 as GTSNPN and CDR2 as SVGIG (reference sequence). With V trimmed by 2 bases and J by 2 bases, 13 bases remained unmatched. The CDR3 length is 17 residues. DNA for the CDR3: TGTGCCTGGAGTCCTGGTCGGATTAGCGGGAGCCCCTACGAGCAGTACTTC. Translated: CAWSPGRISGSPYEQYF.

In its sample, this clonotype was seen many times. The V call is TRBV18, the J call TRBJ2-4; 7 bases align to TRBD2. Looked up from germline, CDR1 is KGHSH and CDR2 is LQKENI. The CDR3 has 15 residues. V was pared by 2 bases and J by 7 bases, with 8 bases of the junction left unmatched. The CDR3 DNA follows: TGTGCCAGCTCACCAGGGCAGGGACTATCGAACATTCAGTACTTC. Its protein is CASSPGQGLSNIQYF.

This clonotype was seen at least ten times. V and J are TRBV7-9 and TRBJ2-7, with D possibly TRBD2 on 5 matching bases. This CDR3 contains 16 residues. V was clipped by 2 bases and J by 3 bases, with 17 bases between them. CDR1 is SEHNR, CDR2 FQNEAQ, per germline (reference sequence). The CDR3 loop reads CASSLSSGREGYEQYF. CDR3 coding DNA: TGTGCCAGCAGCTTAAGCTCGGGGAGAGAGGGCTACGAGCAGTACTTC. The full variable domain, completed using reference TRBV7-9 and TRBJ2-7, is DTGVSQNPRHKITKRGQNVTFRCDPISEHNRLYWYRQTLGQGPEFLTYFQNEAQLEKSRLLSDRFSAERPKGSFSTLEIQRTEQGDSAMYLCASSLSSGREGYEQYFGPGTRLTVT.

This clonotype has just a few counts. One base away lies a much larger clone, so this may be a sequencing read error. The chain joins TRBV2 to TRBJ2-5, with 7 bases that match TRBD1. CDR1 is SNHLY and CDR2 is FYNNEI in the germline V gene. The V gene end was trimmed by 10 bases and the J gene end by 2 bases; junction bases not matched to a gene: 13. The length of the CDR3 is 15 residues. The CDR3 loop reads CANSLRDSQQETQYF. The DNA for the CDR3 is TGTGCCAACAGCCTACGGGACAGCCAACAAGAGACCCAGTACTTC.

This clonotype was seen only a few times. The V gene is TRBV14, the J gene TRBJ1-2, with D tentatively TRBD1 (6 bases). The CDR3 length is 16 residues. From germline, CDR1 is SGHDN and CDR2 FVKESK. V was shortened by 4 bases and J by 5 bases, with 20 bases between the two germline ends. CDR3 sequence: CASSPYSDSVGYGYTF. In nucleotides, the CDR3 is TGTGCCAGCAGCCCTTACTCGGACAGTGTTGGATATGGCTACACCTTC. Combining the CDR3 with reference TRBV14 and TRBJ1-2 gives the whole variable domain EAGVTQFPSHSVIEKGQTVTLRCDPISGHDNLYWYRRVMGKEIKFLLHFVKESKQDESGMPNNRFLAERTGGTYSTLKVQPAELEDSGVYFCASSPYSDSVGYGYTFGSGTRLTVV.

The J gene is TRBJ2-2, the V gene TRBV19; D gene unclear. This CDR3 has 14 amino acids. Per the germline V gene, CDR1 is LNHDA and CDR2 is SQIVND (reference sequence). V lost 5 bases to trimming and J lost 8 bases, with 15 bases between them. Here the CDR3 reads CASSPRARGGELFF. The CDR3 DNA follows: TGTGCCAGTAGTCCCCGAGCCAGAGGTGGGGAGCTGTTTTTT. The full variable domain, with the rest looked up from reference TRBV19 and TRBJ2-2, is DGGITQSPKYLFRKEGQNVTLSCEQNLNHDAMYWYRQDPGQGLRLIYYSQIVNDFQKGDIAEGYSVSREKKESFPLTVTSAQKNPTAFYLCASSPRARGGELFFGEGSRLTVL.